This record covers a single T cell receptor beta chain. Antigen specificity is unknown. This sample stems from a study of T cell responses to AZD1222 COVID-19 vaccine. Between the trimmed V and J ends, which lost 7 bases and 3 bases, there was a span of 13 bases. This CDR3 comprises 12 residues. Per germline, CDR1 SQVTM and CDR2 ANQGSEA. General study points: White British donors predominated, females outnumbered males, and clonal diversity was possibly underestimated.

Generated by immunoSEQ multiplex PCR, the TCRdb table keeps only in-frame clones and is missing some. Found here are 130,000 or so clones, 93% of them singletons; the top ten hold more than 4.5%. Here the sequenced sample was peripheral blood, taken on day 0 of AZD1222 vaccination. This chain uses TRBV29-1 with TRBJ2-7, with D perhaps TRBD1 (6 bases). The TCR was taken from an adult in good health. The CDR3 nucleotides are TGCAGCGGTGCACAGGGAGTCTACGAGCAGTACTTC. This codes for CSGAQGVYEQYF.